Below, 13 T cell receptor beta chains from the same sample are listed, as sequenced in a study of chemoradiotherapy in HPV16-positive cancers. TCRdb keeps only in-frame clones here, not all; method: immunoSEQ multiplex PCR. The sample includes about 33,000 clones, around 87% of them seen just once. The material sequenced was blood, taken from a patient who underwent chemoradiotherapy. These receptors originate from a human donor with HPV-associated anogenital cancer.

V and J are TRBV28 and TRBJ1-1; D is ambiguous. Germline V gene data show CDR1 as MDHEN and CDR2 as SYDVKM. The V gene lost 7 bases and the J gene lost 9 bases, with 15 bases spanning the gap. The CDR3 spans 12 residues. The CDR3 DNA reads as TGTGCCAGCACCTCGGACCGGGTGAAAGCTTTCTTT. Translation gives CASTSDRVKAFF.

This clone appeared once. The chain combines TRBV5-6 with TRBJ1-5; a possible D gene is TRBD1 (6 bases). The germline CDR1 and CDR2 sequences are SGHDT and YYEEEE. Trimming shortened V by 0 bases and J by 5 bases, and 12 bases separated the two germline ends. CDR3 length: 15 amino acids. CDR3 protein: CASSLVGGAHQPQHF. The CDR3 nucleotides read TGTGCCAGCAGCTTGGTCGGGGGGGCCCATCAGCCCCAGCATTTT.

The CDR3 region is CASIWGGRDEQYF. DNA of the CDR3: TGTGCCAGCATCTGGGGGGGCAGGGACGAGCAGTACTTC. The V gene is TRBV6-1, the J gene TRBJ2-7; a possible D gene is TRBD2 (7 bases). The CDR3 runs 13 residues. CDR1 and CDR2 (germline): MNHNS, SASEGT. The V end lost 7 bases, the J end lost 5 bases, and 15 bases lay between the germline ends.

The V call is TRBV5-1, the J call TRBJ1-1, with D perhaps TRBD1 (5 bases). V lost 0 bases to trimming and J lost 3 bases, with 9 bases between them. Looked up from germline, CDR1 is SGHRS and CDR2 is YFSETQ. The CDR3 length is 14 residues. The DNA of the CDR3 is TGCGCCAGCAGCTTGGTACCGGGGGACACTGAAGCTTTCTTT. It translates to CASSLVPGDTEAFF.

The chain recombines TRBV18 with TRBJ1-1, with TRBD1 matching over 7 bases. Germline lookup yields CDR1 KGHSH and CDR2 LQKENI. The CDR3 covers 16 residues. Unmatched junction bases numbered 6, after V lost 0 bases and J lost 2 bases. The CDR3 DNA is TGTGCCAGCTCACCACCGAATCGGGACAGCAACACTGAAGCTTTCTTT. This gives the protein CASSPPNRDSNTEAFF.

The chain combines TRBV19 with TRBJ1-5; 7 bases are shared with TRBD1. The CDR3 runs to 14 residues. J was trimmed by 4 bases and V by 2 bases; bases with no gene match: 2. CDR1 and CDR2 (germline): LNHDA, SQIVND (reference sequence). The CDR3 here is CASSIMGQNQPQHF. The CDR3 DNA reads as TGTGCCAGTAGTATAATGGGACAGAATCAGCCCCAGCATTTT.

V is TRBV28 and J is TRBJ2-2; possibly TRBD1 for D (6 bases). Trimming pared 6 bases from V and 0 bases from J, leaving 17 bases between. The CDR3 has 17 residues. Germline assignment: CDR1 MDHEN and CDR2 SYDVKM. The CDR3 DNA sequence: TGTGCCAGCAGCCGCGACCAGAGACAGGCGAACACCGGGGAGCTGTTTTTT. Protein: CASSRDQRQANTGELFF.

Points on this clone: An end of the junction differs from the germline gene, which may be a read error. This chain connects TRBV11-3 to TRBJ2-1; 9 bases are a match to TRBD2. The V gene's germline CDR1 is SGHNT and CDR2 YENEEA. The CDR3 sequence is 12 residues long. The CDR3 is CASSQAGTSLVF. The CDR3, as DNA: TGTGCCAGCAGCCAAGCCGGGACTAGCCTAGTCTTC.

The chain joins TRBV7-2 to TRBJ1-4; D is uncertain. Trimming removed 3 bases from V and 0 bases from J, with 11 bases in between. The CDR3 totals 16 residues. CDR1 and CDR2 (germline): SGHTA, FQGNSA. The CDR3 sequence is CASSFAAVATNEKLFF. Written as DNA, the CDR3 is TGTGCCAGCAGCTTCGCAGCAGTTGCAACTAATGAAAAACTGTTTTTT.

This sequence joins TRBV18 and TRBJ2-2; D uncertain. The CDR3 is 16 residues long. V was cut by 1 base and J by 1 base, with 10 bases left in between. Germline-derived CDR1 and CDR2 are KGHSH and LQKENI. The CDR3 is CASSPLVDGNTGELFF. The CDR3, as DNA: TGTGCCAGCTCACCACTGGTAGACGGGAACACCGGGGAGCTGTTTTTT.

The rearrangement links TRBV9 to TRBJ1-5; 7 bases line up with TRBD1. This CDR3 has 16 residues. Germline V gene lookup returns CDR1 SGDLS and CDR2 YYNGEE. The V gene end was trimmed by 3 bases and the J gene end by 7 bases; junction bases not matched to a gene: 13. The CDR3 coding sequence is TGTGCCAGCAGCGCCGGGGGCGGACAGGTTGACCAGCCCCAGCATTTT. Its protein product is CASSAGGGQVDQPQHF.

The chain uses TRBV5-6 and TRBJ1-2, with TRBD1 identical over 10 bases. The V segment lost 2 bases and the J segment 8 bases; nucleotides outside the gene matches: 6. This CDR3 comprises 14 residues. From germline, CDR1 is SGHDT and CDR2 YYEEEE. CDR3 protein: CASSLRQGAFGYTF. CDR3 DNA sequence: TGTGCCAGCAGCTTAAGACAGGGGGCGTTCGGCTACACCTTC.

By sample fraction, this clone is medium-sized. The chain links TRBV6-5 to TRBJ1-2; D not certain. CDR3 length: 13 residues. Germline V gene data show CDR1 as MNHEY and CDR2 as SVGAGI. Trimming left V 3 bases short and J 4 bases short, with 9 bases between. CDR3 amino acids: CASSYRLGYGYTF. The CDR3 coding sequence is TGTGCCAGCAGTTATCGACTAGGCTATGGCTACACCTTC.